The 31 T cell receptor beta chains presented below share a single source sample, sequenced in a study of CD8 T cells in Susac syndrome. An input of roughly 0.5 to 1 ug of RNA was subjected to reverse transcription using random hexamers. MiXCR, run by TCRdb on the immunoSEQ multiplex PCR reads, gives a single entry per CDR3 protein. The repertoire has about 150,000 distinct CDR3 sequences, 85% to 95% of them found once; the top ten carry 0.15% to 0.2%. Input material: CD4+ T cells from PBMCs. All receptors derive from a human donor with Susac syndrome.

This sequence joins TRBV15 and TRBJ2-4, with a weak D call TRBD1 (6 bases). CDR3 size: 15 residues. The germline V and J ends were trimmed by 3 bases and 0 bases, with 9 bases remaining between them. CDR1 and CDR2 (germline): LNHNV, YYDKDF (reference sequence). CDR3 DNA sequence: TGTGCCACCAGCAGTGGACAGCTAGCCAAAAACATTCAGTACTTC. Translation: CATSSGQLAKNIQYF.

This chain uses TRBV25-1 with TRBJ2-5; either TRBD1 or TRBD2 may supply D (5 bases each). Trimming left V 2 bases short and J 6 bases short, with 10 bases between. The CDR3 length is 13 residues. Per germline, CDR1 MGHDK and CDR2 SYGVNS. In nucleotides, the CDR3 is TGTGCCAGCAGTGAACGGGGCGAAAAGACCCAGTACTTC. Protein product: CASSERGEKTQYF.

The CDR3 DNA is TGCAGCGTTTCGAGTCAGCAAGAGACCCAGTACTTC. This gives the protein CSVSSQQETQYF. The chain joins TRBV29-1 to TRBJ2-5; D remains ambiguous. V was shortened by 5 bases and J by 2 bases, with 9 bases between the two germline ends. CDR3 length: 12 amino acids. Germline V CDR1 and CDR2: SQVTM, ANQGSEA.

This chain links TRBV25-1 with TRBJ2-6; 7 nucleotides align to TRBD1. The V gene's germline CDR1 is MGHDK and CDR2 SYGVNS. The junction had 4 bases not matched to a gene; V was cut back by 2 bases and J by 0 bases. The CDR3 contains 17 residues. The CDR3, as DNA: TGTGCCAGCAGTGAAAAGGGACAGACCTCTGGGGCCAACGTCCTGACTTTC. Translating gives CASSEKGQTSGANVLTF.

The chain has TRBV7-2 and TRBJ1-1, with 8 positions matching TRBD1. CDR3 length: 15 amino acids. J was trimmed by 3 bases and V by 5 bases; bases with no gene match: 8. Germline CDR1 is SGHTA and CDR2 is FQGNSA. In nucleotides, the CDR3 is TGTGCCAGCAGCCCTCGGACAGGGAGAGACACTGAAGCTTTCTTT. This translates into CASSPRTGRDTEAFF. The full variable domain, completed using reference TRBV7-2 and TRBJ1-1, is GAGVSQSPSNKVTEKGKDVELRCDPISGHTALYWYRQSLGQGLEFLIYFQGNSAPDKSGLPSDRFSAERTGGSVSTLTIQRTQQEDSAVYLCASSPRTGRDTEAFFGQGTRLTVV.

CDR3 nucleotide sequence: TGTGCCAGCAGCCAAGTCGGGGGTTACGAGCAGTACTTC. Translated, it gives CASSQVGGYEQYF. The gene calls are TRBV3-1 and TRBJ2-7, with D perhaps TRBD2 (6 bases). CDR1 is LGHDT and CDR2 is YNNKEL in the germline V gene (reference sequence). The V end lost 1 base, the J end lost 4 bases, and 8 bases lay between the germline ends. CDR3 size: 13 residues.

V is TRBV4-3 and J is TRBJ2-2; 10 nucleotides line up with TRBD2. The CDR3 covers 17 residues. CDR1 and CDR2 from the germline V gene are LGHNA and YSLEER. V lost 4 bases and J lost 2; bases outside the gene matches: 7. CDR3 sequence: CASSPWLAGANTGELFF. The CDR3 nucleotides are TGCGCCAGCAGCCCTTGGCTAGCGGGGGCAAACACCGGGGAGCTGTTTTTT.

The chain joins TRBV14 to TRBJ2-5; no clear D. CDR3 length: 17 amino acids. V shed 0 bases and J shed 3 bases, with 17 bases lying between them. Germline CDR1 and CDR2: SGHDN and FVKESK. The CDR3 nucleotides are TGTGCCAGCAGCCAAGATCCCACGGATTCCGGTAAAGAGACCCAGTACTTC. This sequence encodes CASSQDPTDSGKETQYF.

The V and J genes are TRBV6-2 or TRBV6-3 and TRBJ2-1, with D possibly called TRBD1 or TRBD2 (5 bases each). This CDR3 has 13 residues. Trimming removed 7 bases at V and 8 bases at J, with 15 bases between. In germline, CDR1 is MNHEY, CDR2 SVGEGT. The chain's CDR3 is CASKEVRGDEQFF. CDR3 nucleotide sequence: TGTGCCAGCAAAGAAGTGAGAGGGGATGAGCAGTTCTTC.

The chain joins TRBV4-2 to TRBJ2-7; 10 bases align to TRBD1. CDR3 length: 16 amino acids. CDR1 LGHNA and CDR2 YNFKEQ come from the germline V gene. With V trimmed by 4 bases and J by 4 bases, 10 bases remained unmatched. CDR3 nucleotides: TGTGCCAGCAGCCCGCGGGACAGGGGAGCGACATACGAGCAGTACTTC. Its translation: CASSPRDRGATYEQYF.

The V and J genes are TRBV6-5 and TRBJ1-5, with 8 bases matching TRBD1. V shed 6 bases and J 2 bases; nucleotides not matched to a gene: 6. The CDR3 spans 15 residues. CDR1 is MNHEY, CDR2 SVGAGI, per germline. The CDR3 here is CASRPQGVGNQPQHF. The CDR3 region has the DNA TGTGCCAGCAGACCACAGGGGGTGGGCAATCAGCCCCAGCATTTT.

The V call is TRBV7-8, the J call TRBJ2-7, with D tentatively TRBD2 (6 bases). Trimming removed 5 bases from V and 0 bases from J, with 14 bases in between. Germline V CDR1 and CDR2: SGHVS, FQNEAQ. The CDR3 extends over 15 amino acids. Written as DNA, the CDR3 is TGTGCCAGCAGCATTGCGCGGGGCCTCTCCTACGAGCAGTACTTC. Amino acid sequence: CASSIARGLSYEQYF.

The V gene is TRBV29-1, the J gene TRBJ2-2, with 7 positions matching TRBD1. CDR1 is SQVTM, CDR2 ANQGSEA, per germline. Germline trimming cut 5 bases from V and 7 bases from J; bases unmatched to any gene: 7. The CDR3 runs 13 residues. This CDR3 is CSVFGTARGELFF. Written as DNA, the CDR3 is TGCAGCGTTTTTGGGACAGCCCGCGGGGAGCTGTTTTTT.

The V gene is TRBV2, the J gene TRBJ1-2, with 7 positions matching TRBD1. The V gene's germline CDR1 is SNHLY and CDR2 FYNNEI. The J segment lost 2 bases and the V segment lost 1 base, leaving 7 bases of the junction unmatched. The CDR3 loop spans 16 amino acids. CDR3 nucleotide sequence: TGTGCCAGCAGTGAAGGAAGGACAGGAGCCAACTATGGCTACACCTTC. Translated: CASSEGRTGANYGYTF.

The CDR3 region is CAISRDQDQPQHF. Written as DNA, the CDR3 is TGTGCCATCAGCAGGGACCAGGATCAGCCCCAGCATTTT. The gene calls are TRBV10-3 and TRBJ1-5, with a possible D match to TRBD1 (5 bases). Germline CDR1 ENHRY, CDR2 SYGVKD. V was shortened by 6 bases and J by 5 bases, with 11 bases between the two germline ends. The length of the CDR3 is 13 residues.

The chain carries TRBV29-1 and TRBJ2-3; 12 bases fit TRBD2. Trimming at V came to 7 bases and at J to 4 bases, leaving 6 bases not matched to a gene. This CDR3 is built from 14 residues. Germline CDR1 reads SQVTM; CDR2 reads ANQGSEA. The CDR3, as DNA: TGCAGCGAGACTAGCGGGGGAAGATCAGATACGCAGTATTTT. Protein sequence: CSETSGGRSDTQYF.

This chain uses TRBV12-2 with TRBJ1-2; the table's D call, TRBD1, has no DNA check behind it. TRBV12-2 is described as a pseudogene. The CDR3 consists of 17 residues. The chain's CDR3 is CASRLARGAPPNYGYTF. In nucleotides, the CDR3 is TGTGCAAGTCGCTTAGCCAGGGGGGCTCCCCCTAACTATGGCTACACCTTC.

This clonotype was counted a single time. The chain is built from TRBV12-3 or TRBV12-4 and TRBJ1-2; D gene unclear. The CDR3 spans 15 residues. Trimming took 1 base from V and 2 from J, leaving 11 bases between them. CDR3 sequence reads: CASSLGGKPNYGYTF. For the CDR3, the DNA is TGTGCCAGCAGTTTAGGTGGCAAGCCCAACTATGGCTACACCTTC.

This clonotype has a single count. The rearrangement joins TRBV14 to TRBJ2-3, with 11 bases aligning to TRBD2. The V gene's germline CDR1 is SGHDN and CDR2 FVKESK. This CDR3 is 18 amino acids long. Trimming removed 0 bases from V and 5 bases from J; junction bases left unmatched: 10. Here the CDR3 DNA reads TGTGCCAGCAGCCAAGATCGAACTAGCGGGGGCCGAGGAGATACGCAGTATTTT. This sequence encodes CASSQDRTSGGRGDTQYF.

The CDR3 DNA reads TGTGCCAGCAGCCAAGCCTTAACAGGGGGCAATGGCTACACCTTC. This gives the protein CASSQALTGGNGYTF. V usage is TRBV3-1 and J usage is TRBJ1-2; 9 nucleotides agree with TRBD1. The CDR3 contains 15 residues. The germline V gene has CDR1 LGHDT and CDR2 YNNKEL (reference sequence). V was clipped by 1 base and J by 6 bases; unmatched bases: 6. Filled out from reference TRBV3-1 and TRBJ1-2, the complete variable domain reads DTAVSQTPKYLVTQMGNDKSIKCEQNLGHDTMYWYKQDSKKFLKIMFSYNNKELIINETVPNRFSPKSPDKAHLNLHINSLELGDSAVYFCASSQALTGGNGYTFGSGTRLTVV.

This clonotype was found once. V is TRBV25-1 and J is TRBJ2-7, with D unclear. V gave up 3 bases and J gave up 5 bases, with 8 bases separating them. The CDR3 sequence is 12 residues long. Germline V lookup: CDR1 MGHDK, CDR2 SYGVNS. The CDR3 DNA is TGTGCCAGCAGTGACCACCCGGACGAGCAGTACTTC. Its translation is CASSDHPDEQYF.

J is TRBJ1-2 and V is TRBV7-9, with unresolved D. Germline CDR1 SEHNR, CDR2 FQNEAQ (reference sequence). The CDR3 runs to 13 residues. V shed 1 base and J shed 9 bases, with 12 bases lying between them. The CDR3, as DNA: TGTGCCAGCAGCTTAGGGCAGCCTGAGAGCTACACCTTC. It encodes CASSLGQPESYTF.

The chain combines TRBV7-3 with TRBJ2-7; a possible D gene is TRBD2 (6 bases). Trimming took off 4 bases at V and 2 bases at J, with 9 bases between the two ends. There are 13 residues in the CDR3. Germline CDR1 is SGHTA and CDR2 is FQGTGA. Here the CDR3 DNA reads TGTGCCAGCAGCTGGGGGGACGCCTACGAGCAGTACTTC. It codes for CASSWGDAYEQYF.

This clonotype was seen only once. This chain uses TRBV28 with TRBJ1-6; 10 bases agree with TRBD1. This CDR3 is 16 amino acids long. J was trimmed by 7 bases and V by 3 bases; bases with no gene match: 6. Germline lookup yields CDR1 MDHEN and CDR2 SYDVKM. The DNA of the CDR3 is TGTGCCAGCAGTTTCCGGACAGGGGGACGAAATTCACCCCTCCACTTT. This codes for CASSFRTGGRNSPLHF.

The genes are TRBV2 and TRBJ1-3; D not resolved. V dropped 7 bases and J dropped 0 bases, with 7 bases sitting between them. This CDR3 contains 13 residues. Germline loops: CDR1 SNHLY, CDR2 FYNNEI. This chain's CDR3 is CASKAYSGNTIYF. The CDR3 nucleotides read TGTGCCAGCAAAGCATACTCTGGAAACACCATATATTTT.

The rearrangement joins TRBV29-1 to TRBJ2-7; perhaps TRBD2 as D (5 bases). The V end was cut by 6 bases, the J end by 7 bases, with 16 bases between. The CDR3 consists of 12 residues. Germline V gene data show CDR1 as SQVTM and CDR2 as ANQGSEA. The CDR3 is CSVSAGPREQYF. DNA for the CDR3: TGCAGCGTCTCGGCGGGTCCTCGGGAGCAGTACTTC.

CDR3 sequence (DNA): TGCAGTGCTAGGGGGCCAACTAATGAAAAACTGTTTTTT. Residues: CSARGPTNEKLFF. The chain is built from TRBV20-1 and TRBJ1-4; perhaps TRBD1 as D (5 bases). This CDR3 has 13 residues. The germline V gene has CDR1 DFQATT and CDR2 SNEGSKA (reference sequence). V lost 3 bases to trimming and J lost 0 bases, with 5 bases between them.

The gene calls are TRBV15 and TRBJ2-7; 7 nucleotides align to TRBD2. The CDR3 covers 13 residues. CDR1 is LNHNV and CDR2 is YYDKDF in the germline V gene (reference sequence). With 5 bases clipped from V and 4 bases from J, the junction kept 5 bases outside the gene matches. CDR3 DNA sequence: TGTGCCACCAGCGTGGGGGGGTCGTACGAGCAGTACTTC. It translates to CATSVGGSYEQYF.

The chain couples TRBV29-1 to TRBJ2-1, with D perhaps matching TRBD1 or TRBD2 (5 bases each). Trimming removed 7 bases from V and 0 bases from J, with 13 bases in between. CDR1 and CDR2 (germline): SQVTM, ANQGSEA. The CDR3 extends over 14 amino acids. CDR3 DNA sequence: TGCAGCGGGTCTCGAGGGGCCTCCTACAATGAGCAGTTCTTC. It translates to CSGSRGASYNEQFF.

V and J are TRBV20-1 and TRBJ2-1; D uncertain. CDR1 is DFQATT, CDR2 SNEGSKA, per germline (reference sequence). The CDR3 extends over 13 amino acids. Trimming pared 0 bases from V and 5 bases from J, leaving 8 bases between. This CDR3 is CSARDPPHNEQFF. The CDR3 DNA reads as TGCAGTGCTAGAGATCCCCCTCACAATGAGCAGTTCTTC.

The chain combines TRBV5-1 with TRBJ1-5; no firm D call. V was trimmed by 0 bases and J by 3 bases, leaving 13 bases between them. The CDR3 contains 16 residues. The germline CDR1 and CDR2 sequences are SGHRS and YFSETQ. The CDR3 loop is CASSLAYEAANQPQHF. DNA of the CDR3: TGCGCCAGCAGCTTGGCCTACGAGGCGGCCAATCAGCCCCAGCATTTT.